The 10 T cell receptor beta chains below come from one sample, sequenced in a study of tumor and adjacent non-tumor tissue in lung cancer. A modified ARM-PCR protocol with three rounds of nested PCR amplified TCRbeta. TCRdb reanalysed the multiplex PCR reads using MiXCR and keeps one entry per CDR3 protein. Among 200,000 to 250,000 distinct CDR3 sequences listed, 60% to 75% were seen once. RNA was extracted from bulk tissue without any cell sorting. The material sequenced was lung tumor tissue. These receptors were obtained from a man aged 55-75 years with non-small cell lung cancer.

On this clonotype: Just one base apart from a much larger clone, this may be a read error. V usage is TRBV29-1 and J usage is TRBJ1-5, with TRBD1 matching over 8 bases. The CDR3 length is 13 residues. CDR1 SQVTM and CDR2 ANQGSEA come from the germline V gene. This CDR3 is CSVGQGNNQLQHF. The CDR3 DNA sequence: TGCAGCGTTGGACAGGGGAACAATCAGCTCCAGCATTTT.

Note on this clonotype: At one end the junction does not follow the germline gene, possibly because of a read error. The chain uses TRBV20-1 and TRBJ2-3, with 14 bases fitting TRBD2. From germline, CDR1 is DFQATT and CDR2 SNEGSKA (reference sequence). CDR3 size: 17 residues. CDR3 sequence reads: CSARQTSGRAPPDTQYF. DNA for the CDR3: TGCAGTGCTAGGCAGACTAGCGGGAGGGCCCCCCCAGATACGCAGTATTTC.

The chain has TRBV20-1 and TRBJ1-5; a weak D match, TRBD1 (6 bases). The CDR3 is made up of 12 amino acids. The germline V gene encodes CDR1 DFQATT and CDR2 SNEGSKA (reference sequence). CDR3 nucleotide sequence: TGCACTCGGGAGACAGGCAGTCAGCCCCAGCATTTT. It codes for CTRETGSQPQHF.

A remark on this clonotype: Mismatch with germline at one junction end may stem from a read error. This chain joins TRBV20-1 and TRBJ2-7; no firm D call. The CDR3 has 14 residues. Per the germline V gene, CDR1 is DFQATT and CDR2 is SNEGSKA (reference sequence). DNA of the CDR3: TGCAGTGCGATCGACTCAAAGTTTGCCTACGAGCAGCACTTC. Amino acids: CSAIDSKFAYEQHF.

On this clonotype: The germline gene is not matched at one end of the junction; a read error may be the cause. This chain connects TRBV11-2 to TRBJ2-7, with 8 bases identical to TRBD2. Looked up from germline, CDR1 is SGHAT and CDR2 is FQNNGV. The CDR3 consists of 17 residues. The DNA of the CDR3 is TGTGCCAGGAGCTACGTGGGACTAGTGGGGTGGGGCTACGAGCAGTACTTC. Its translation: CARSYVGLVGWGYEQYF. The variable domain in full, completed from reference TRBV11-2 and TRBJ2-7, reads EAGVAQSPRYKIIEKRQSVAFWCNPISGHATLYWYQQILGQGPKLLIQFQNNGVVDDSQLPKDRFSAERLKGVDSTLKIQPAKLEDSAVYLCARSYVGLVGWGYEQYFGPGTRLTVT.

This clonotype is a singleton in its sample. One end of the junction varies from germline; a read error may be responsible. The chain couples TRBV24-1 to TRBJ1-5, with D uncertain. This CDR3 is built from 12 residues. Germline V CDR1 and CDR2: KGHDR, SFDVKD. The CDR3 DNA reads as TGCGCCACCAGTGCACCGGGTCAGCCCCAGGATTTT. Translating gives CATSAPGQPQDF.

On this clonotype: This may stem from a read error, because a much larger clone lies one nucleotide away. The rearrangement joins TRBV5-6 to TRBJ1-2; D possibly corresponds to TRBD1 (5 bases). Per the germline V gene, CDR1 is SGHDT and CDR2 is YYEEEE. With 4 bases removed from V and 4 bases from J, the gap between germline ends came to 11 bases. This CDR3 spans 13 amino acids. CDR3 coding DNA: TGTGCCAGCAGCACGGGGGTACTCTATGGCTACACCTTC. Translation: CASSTGVLYGYTF. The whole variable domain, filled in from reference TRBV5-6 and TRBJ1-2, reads DAGVTQSPTHLIKTRGQQVTLRCSPKSGHDTVSWYQQALGQGPQFIFQYYEEEERQRGNFPDRFSGHQFPNYSSELNVNALLLGDSALYLCASSTGVLYGYTFGSGTRLTVV.

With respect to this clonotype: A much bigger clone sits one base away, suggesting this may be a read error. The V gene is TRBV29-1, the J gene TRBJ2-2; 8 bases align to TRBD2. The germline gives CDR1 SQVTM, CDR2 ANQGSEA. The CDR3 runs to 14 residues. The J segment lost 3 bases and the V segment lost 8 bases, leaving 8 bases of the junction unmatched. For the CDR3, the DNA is TGCAGCATGCCCTTGCGGGGGGACACCGGGGAGCTGTTTTTT. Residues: CSMPLRGDTGELFF.

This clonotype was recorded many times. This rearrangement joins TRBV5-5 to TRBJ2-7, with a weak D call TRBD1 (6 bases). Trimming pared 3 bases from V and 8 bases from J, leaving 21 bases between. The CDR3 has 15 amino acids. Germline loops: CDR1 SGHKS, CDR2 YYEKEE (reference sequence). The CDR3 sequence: CASSSGGQPYDKQYF. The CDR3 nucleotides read TGTGCCAGCAGCTCCGGAGGACAGCCCTACGATAAGCAGTACTTC.

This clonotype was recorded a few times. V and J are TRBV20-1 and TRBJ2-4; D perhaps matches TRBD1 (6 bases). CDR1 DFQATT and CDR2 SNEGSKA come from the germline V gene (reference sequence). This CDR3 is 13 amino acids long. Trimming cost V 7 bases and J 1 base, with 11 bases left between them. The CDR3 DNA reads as TGCAGTGTGCCTGACAGGGCCAAAAACATTCAGTACTTC. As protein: CSVPDRAKNIQYF.